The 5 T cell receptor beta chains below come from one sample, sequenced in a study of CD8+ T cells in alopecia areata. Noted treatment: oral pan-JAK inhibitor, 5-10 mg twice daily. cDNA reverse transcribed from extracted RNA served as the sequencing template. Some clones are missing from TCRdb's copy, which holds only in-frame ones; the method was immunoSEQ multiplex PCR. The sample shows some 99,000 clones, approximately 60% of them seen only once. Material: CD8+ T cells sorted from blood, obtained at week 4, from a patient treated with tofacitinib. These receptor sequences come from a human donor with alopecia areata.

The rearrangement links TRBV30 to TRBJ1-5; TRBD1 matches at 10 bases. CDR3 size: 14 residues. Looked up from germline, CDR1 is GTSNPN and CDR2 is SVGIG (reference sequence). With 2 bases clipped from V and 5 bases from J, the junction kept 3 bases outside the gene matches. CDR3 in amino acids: CAWSYGTGDQPQHF. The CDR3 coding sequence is TGTGCCTGGAGTTATGGGACAGGGGATCAGCCCCAGCATTTT.

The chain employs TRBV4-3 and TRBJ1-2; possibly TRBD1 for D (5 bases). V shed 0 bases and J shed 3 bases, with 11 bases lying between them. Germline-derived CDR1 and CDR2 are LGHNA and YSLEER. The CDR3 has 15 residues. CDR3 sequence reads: CASSQDPGSDYGYTF. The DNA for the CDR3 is TGCGCCAGCAGCCAAGATCCAGGGTCGGACTATGGCTACACCTTC.

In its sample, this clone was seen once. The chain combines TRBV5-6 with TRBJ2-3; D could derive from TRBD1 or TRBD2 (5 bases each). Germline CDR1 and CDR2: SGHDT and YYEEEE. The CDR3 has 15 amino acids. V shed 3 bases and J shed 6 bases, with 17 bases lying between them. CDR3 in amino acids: CASSSQLGGVDTQYF. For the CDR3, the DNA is TGTGCCAGCAGCTCCCAACTTGGGGGTGTCGATACGCAGTATTTT.

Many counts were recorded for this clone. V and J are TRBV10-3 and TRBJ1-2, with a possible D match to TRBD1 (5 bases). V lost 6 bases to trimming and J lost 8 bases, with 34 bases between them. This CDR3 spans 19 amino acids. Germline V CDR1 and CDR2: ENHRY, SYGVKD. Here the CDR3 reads CAIRVGTESLTSGGRGYTF. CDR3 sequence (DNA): TGTGCCATCAGAGTGGGGACCGAAAGTTTAACGTCGGGTGGTAGGGGCTACACCTTC.

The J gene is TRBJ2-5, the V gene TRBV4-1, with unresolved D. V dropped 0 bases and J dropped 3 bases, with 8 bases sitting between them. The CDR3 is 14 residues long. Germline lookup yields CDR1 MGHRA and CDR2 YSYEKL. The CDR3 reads CASSQENTEETQYF. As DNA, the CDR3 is TGCGCCAGCAGCCAAGAAAACACCGAAGAGACCCAGTACTTC.